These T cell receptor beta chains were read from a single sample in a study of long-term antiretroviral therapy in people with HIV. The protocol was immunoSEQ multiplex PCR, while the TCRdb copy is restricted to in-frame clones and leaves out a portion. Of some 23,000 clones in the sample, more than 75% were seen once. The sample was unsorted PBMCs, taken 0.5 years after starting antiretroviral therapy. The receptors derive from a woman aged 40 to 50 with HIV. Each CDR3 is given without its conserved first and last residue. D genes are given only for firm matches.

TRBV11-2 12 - ASSSIRQNSPLH
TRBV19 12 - ASSPQGGQETQY
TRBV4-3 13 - ASSPAGSTNEKLF
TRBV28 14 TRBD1 ASSWTQGTGSYEQY
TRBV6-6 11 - ASSYYSTDTQY
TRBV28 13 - ASSLQGHISYEQY
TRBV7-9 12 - ASSPARVGDTQY
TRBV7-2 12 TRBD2 ASSPGLAVNEQF
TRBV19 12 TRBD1 ASSIGTGHQPQH
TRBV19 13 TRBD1 ASRPLGQGNYGYT
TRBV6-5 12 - ASRHDGVYNEQF
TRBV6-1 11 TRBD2 ASTILAEETQY
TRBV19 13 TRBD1 ASSRQGVGKNIQY
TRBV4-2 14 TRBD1 ASSLGQATTNEKLF
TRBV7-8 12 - ASSPLGAPHEQY
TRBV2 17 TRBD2 ASREGTSGEPSSYNEQF
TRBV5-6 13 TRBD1 ASSHGQGFNEKLF
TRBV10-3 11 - AISVGGAQPQH
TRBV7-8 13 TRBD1 ASSLFRGRVYGYT
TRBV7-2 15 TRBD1 ASSPYGTGIMNTEAF
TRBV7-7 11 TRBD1 ASSFTGGETQY
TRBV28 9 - ASSFRDTQY
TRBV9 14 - ASSVGQGGNNSPLH
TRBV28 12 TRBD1 ASSATGATYEQY
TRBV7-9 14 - ASSSSAGANTGELF
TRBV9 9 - ASSFHNEQF
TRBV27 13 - ASSSSLRSYNEQF